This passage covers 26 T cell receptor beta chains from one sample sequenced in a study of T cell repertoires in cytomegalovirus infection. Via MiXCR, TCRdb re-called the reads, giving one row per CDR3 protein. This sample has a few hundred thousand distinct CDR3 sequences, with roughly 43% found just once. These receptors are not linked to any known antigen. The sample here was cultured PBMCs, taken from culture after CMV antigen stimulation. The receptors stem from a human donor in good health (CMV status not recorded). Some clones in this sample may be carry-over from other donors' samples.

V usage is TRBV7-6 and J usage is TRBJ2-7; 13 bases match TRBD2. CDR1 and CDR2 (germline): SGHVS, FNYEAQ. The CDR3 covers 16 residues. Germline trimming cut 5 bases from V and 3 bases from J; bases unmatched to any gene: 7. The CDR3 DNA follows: TGTGCCAGCAGCGGTTCCGGGACTAGCGGGGTCTACGAGCAGTACTTC. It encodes CASSGSGTSGVYEQYF.

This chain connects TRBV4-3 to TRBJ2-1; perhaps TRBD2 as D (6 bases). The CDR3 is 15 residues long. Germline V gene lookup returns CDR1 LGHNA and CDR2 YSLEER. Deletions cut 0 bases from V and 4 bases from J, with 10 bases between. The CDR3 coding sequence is TGCGCCAGCAGCCAAGATACTAGCCGTTACAATGAGCAGTTCTTC. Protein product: CASSQDTSRYNEQFF.

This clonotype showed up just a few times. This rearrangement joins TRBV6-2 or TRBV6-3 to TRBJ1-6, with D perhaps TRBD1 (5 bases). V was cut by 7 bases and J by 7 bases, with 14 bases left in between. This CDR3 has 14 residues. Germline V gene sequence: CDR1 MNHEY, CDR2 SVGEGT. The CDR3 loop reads CASTRTIKNSPLHF. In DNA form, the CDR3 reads TGTGCCAGCACTCGGACAATAAAGAATTCACCCCTCCACTTT.

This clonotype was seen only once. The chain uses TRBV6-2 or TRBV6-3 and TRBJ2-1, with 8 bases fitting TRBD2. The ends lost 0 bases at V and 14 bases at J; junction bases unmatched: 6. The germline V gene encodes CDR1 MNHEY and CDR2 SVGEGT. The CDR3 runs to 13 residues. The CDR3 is CASSYSGGATKFF. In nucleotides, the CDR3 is TGTGCCAGCAGTTACTCCGGGGGGGCAACGAAGTTCTTC.

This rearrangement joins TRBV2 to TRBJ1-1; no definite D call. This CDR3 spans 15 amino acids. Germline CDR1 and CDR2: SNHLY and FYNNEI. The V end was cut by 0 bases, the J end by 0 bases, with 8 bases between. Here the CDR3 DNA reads TGTGCCAGCAGTGAAGCGAAACAGCTGAACACTGAAGCTTTCTTT. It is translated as CASSEAKQLNTEAFF. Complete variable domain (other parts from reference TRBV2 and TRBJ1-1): EPEVTQTPSHQVTQMGQEVILRCVPISNHLYFYWYRQILGQKVEFLVSFYNNEISEKSEIFDDQFSVERPDGSNFTLKIRSTKLEDSAMYFCASSEAKQLNTEAFFGQGTRLTVV.

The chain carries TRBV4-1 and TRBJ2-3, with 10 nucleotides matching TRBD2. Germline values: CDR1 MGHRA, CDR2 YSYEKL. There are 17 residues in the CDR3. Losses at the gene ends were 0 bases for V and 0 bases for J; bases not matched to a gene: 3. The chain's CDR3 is CASSQDGTSESTDTQYF. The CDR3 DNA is TGCGCCAGCAGCCAAGACGGGACTAGCGAGAGCACAGATACGCAGTATTTT.

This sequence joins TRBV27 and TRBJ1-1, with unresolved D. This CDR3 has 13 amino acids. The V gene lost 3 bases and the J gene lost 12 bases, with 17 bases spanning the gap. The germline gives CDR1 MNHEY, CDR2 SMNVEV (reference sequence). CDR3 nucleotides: TGTGCCAGCAGTTTCCAGGCAGCCCGCGAGACTTTCTTT. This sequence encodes CASSFQAARETFF.

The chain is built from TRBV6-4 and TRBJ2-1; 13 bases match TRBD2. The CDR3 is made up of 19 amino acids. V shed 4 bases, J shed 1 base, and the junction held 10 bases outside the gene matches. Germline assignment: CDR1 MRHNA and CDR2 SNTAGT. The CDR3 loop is CASSALRLAGGGSYNEQFF. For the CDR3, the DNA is TGTGCCAGCAGTGCCCTCCGACTAGCGGGAGGAGGATCCTACAATGAGCAGTTCTTC.

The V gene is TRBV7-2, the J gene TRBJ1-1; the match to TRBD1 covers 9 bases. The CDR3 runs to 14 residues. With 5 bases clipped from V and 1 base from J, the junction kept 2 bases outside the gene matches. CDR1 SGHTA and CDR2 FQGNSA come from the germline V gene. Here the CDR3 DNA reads TGTGCCAGCAGCCGGACAGGGGCGAACACTGAAGCTTTCTTT. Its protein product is CASSRTGANTEAFF.

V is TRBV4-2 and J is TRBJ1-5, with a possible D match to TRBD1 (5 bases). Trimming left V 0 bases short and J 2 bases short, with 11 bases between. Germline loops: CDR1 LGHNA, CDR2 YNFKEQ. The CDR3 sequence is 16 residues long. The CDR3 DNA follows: TGTGCCAGCAGCCAAGATAGTGGGGCCGGCAATCAGCCCCAGCATTTT. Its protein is CASSQDSGAGNQPQHF.

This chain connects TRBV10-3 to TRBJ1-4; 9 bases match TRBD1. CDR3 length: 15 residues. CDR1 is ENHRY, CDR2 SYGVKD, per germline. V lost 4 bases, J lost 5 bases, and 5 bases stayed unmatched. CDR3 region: CAISGSGTGNEKLFF. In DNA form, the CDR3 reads TGTGCCATCAGTGGATCCGGGACAGGGAATGAAAAACTGTTTTTT.

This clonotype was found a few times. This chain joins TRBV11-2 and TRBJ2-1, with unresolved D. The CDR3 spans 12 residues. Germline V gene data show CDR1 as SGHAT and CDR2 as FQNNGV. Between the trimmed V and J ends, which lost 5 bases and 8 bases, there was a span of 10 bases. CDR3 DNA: TGTGCCAGCAGCCGTAATGTCGATGAGCAGTTCTTC. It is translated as CASSRNVDEQFF.

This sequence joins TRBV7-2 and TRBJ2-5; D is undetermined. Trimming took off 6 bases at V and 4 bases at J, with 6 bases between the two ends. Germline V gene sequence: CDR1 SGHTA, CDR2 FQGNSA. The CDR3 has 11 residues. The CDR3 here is CASRWLETQYF. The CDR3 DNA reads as TGTGCCAGCAGATGGTTAGAGACCCAGTACTTC.

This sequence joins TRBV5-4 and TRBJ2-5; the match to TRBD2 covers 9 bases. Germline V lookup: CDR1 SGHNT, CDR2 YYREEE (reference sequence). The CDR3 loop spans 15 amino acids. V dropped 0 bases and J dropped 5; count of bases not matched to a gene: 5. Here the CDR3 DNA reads TGTGCCAGCAGCTTGGAGCGGGGGGCCGGGGAGACCCAGTACTTC. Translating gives CASSLERGAGETQYF. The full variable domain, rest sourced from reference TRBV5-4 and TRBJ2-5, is ETGVTQSPTHLIKTRGQQVTLRCSSQSGHNTVSWYQQALGQGPQFIFQYYREEENGRGNFPPRFSGLQFPNYSSELNVNALELDDSALYLCASSLERGAGETQYFGPGTRLLVL.

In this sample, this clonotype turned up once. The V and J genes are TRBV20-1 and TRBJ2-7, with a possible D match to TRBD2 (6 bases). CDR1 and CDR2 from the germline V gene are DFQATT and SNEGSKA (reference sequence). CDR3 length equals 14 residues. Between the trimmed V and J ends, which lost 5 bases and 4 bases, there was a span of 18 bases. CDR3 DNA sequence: TGCAGTGCTGGGCGGGGTGGCCTCCCATACGAGCAGTACTTC. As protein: CSAGRGGLPYEQYF.

The CDR3 loop is CAISGRLAGTTGEQYF. CDR3 DNA sequence: TGTGCCATCAGTGGGCGACTAGCGGGGACTACTGGGGAGCAGTACTTC. V usage is TRBV10-3 and J usage is TRBJ2-7, with 11 bases aligning to TRBD2. Trimming cost V 4 bases and J 7 bases; bases outside gene matches: 12. CDR1 ENHRY and CDR2 SYGVKD come from the germline V gene. The CDR3 runs to 16 residues.

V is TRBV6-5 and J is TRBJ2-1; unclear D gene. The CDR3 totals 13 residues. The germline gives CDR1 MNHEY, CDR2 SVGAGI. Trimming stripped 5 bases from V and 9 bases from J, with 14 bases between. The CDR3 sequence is CASSQLVGAEQFF. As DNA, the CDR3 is TGTGCCAGCAGTCAGCTAGTTGGCGCTGAGCAGTTCTTC.

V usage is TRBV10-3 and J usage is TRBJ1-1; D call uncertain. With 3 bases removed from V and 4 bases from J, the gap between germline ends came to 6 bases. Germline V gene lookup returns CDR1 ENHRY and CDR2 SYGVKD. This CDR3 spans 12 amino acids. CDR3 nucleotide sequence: TGTGCCATCAGTGACGGGGTCACTGAAGCTTTCTTT. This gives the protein CAISDGVTEAFF.

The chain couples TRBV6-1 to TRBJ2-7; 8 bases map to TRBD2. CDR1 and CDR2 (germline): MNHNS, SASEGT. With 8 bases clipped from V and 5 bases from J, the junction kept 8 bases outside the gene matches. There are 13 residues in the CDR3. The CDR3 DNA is TGTGCCAGCGGGACTAGTCAGGTCCACGAGCAGTACTTC. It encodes CASGTSQVHEQYF.

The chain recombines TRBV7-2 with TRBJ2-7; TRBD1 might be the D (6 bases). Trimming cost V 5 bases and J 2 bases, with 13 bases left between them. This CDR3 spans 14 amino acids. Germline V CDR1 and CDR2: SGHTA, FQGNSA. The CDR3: CASSQVRQAYEQYF. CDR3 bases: TGTGCCAGCAGCCAAGTTCGACAGGCCTACGAGCAGTACTTC. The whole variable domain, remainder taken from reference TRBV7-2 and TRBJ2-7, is GAGVSQSPSNKVTEKGKDVELRCDPISGHTALYWYRQSLGQGLEFLIYFQGNSAPDKSGLPSDRFSAERTGGSVSTLTIQRTQQEDSAVYLCASSQVRQAYEQYFGPGTRLTVT.

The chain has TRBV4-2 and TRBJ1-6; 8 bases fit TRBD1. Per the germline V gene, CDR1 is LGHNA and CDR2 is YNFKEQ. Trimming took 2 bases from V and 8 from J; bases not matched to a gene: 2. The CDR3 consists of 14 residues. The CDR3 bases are TGTGCCAGCAGCCAACAGGGGGCGGATTCACCCCTCCACTTT. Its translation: CASSQQGADSPLHF.

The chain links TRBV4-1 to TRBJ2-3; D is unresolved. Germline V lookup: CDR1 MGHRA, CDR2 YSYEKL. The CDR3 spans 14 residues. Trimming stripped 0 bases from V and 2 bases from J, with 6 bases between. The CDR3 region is CASSQDWNTDTQYF. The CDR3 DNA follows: TGCGCCAGCAGCCAAGATTGGAACACAGATACGCAGTATTTT.

The chain's CDR3 is CASSLRLDTGTDTQYF. DNA of the CDR3: TGTGCCAGCAGCTTAAGGCTAGATACCGGCACAGATACGCAGTATTTT. The chain combines TRBV11-2 with TRBJ2-3, with D unresolved. The CDR3 runs 16 residues. Trimming pared 2 bases from V and 1 base from J, leaving 13 bases between. The germline V gene has CDR1 SGHAT and CDR2 FQNNGV.

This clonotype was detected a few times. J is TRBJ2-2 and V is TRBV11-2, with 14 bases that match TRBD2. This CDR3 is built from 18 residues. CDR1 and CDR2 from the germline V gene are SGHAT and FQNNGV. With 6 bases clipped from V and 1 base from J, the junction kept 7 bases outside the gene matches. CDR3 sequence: CASRPGTSGGVNTGELFF. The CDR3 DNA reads TGTGCCAGCAGGCCCGGGACTAGCGGGGGCGTGAACACCGGGGAGCTGTTTTTT. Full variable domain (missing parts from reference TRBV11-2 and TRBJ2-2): EAGVAQSPRYKIIEKRQSVAFWCNPISGHATLYWYQQILGQGPKLLIQFQNNGVVDDSQLPKDRFSAERLKGVDSTLKIQPAKLEDSAVYLCASRPGTSGGVNTGELFFGEGSRLTVL.

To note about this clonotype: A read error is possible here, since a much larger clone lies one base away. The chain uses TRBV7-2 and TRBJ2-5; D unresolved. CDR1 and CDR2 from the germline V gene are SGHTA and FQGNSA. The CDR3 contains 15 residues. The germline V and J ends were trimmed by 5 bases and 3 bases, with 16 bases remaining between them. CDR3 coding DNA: TGTGCCAGCAGCCTTAGGGTCCCGTTCGAAGAGACCCAGTACTTC. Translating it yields CASSLRVPFEETQYF.

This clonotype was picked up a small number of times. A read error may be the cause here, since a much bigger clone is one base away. CDR3 in amino acids: CPSSLLNEQFF. The CDR3 nucleotides are TGTCCCAGCAGCCTACTCAATGAGCAGTTCTTC. This chain connects TRBV7-8 to TRBJ2-1; D is unclear. This CDR3 is built from 11 residues. Germline V CDR1 and CDR2: SGHVS, FQNEAQ.